Each of the 10 T cell receptor beta chains below was sequenced from the same sample in a study of preoperative IRX-2 immunotherapy in early breast cancer (dated by TCRdb to the late 2010s). The treatment or condition label, read with the paper, signifies: preoperative locoregional IRX-2 cytokine immunotherapy. Library construction relied on the immunoSEQ multiplex PCR assay. TCRdb retrieved this table from immuneACCESS and kept in-frame rearrangements only. Not all clones are present; in checked studies, unresolved V genes account for under half, and no reason is known for the remainder. The sample table lists some 35,000 clones, 75% to 85% of them with a count of one. Over 1.3% of the sample is taken by the ten largest. This sample comprised lymph node tissue, obtained after IRX-2 immunotherapy. Every receptor here comes from a human donor with breast cancer.

The V call is TRBV7-1, the J call TRBJ2-7, with D uncertain. TRBV7-1 is classed as an ORF, of uncertain function. The germline V and J ends were trimmed by 6 bases and 1 base, with 10 bases remaining between them. This CDR3 has 13 residues. CDR3 residues: CASSSDQSYEQYF. As DNA, the CDR3 is TGTGCCAGCAGTTCCGACCAATCCTACGAGCAGTACTTC.

The chain carries TRBV28 and TRBJ1-3, with D unresolved. This CDR3 region has 16 residues. V lost 7 bases to trimming and J lost 1 base, with 17 bases between them. Germline CDR1 is MDHEN and CDR2 is SYDVKM. The CDR3 nucleotides are TGTGCCAGCACGATAGTTGGGCCTTATTCTGGAAACACCATATATTTT. Translated: CASTIVGPYSGNTIYF.

The gene calls are TRBV6-8 and TRBJ2-3; D perhaps matches TRBD2 (6 bases). The ends were cut back, 6 bases at V and 2 bases at J, with 21 bases in the middle. The CDR3 totals 17 residues. Germline CDR1 and CDR2: MNHGY and SAAAGT. The CDR3 sequence: CASRQFGGQQVTDTQYF. The CDR3 DNA is TGTGCCAGCAGACAATTCGGGGGTCAGCAGGTCACAGATACGCAGTATTTT.

V gene TRBV30 combines with J gene TRBJ1-2, with D hard to call. CDR1 is GTSNPN, CDR2 SVGIG, per germline (reference sequence). The CDR3 consists of 13 residues. Trimming shortened V by 2 bases and J by 10 bases, and 17 bases separated the two germline ends. DNA of the CDR3: TGTGCCTGGAGTCCCACCTCAGTGAGTTCCTACACCTTC. This encodes CAWSPTSVSSYTF.

This chain links TRBV10-1 with TRBJ1-1; 10 bases map to TRBD1. After removal of 5 bases from V and 5 bases from J, the junction contained 5 bases not matched to a gene. The CDR3 has 14 amino acids. Germline values: CDR1 WNHNN, CDR2 SYGVQD (reference sequence). This chain's CDR3 is CASSPGQGRTEAFF. The CDR3 coding sequence is TGCGCCAGCAGTCCGGGACAGGGGAGGACTGAAGCTTTCTTT.

The V call is TRBV30, the J call TRBJ1-2; D is uncertain. V was pared by 1 base and J by 3 bases, with 12 bases between. Germline CDR1 reads GTSNPN; CDR2 reads SVGIG (reference sequence). The CDR3 is made up of 14 amino acids. Here the CDR3 reads CAWSGLRTHYGYTF. Written as DNA, the CDR3 is TGTGCCTGGAGTGGGTTGAGGACCCACTATGGCTACACCTTC. Together with reference TRBV30 and TRBJ1-2, the CDR3 gives the full variable domain: SQTIHQWPATLVQPVGSPLSLECTVEGTSNPNLYWYRQAAGRGLQLLFYSVGIGQISSEVPQNLSASRPQDRQFILSSKKLLLSDSGFYLCAWSGLRTHYGYTFGSGTRLTVV.

The V call is TRBV19, the J call TRBJ1-4, with D possibly matching TRBD1 (6 bases). The V gene's germline CDR1 is LNHDA and CDR2 SQIVND (reference sequence). V lost 7 bases to trimming and J lost 5 bases, with 17 bases between them. The CDR3 sequence is 15 residues long. CDR3 amino acids: CASTLGGVRNEKLFF. Written as DNA, the CDR3 is TGTGCCAGTACCCTCGGGGGCGTCAGAAATGAAAAACTGTTTTTT.

The count of this clone is one. The chain employs TRBV6-8 and TRBJ2-1; D may be TRBD1 or TRBD2 (5 bases each). There are 15 residues in the CDR3. V shed 0 bases and J shed 6 bases, with 12 bases lying between them. Germline V lookup: CDR1 MNHGY, CDR2 SAAAGT. The CDR3 sequence: CASSYSRGWSNEQFF. Written as DNA, the CDR3 is TGTGCCAGCAGTTACTCGAGGGGCTGGAGCAATGAGCAGTTCTTC.

This clone has only one observation. The junction does not match germline at one end; this may be a read error. J is TRBJ1-2 and V is TRBV6-8, with 7 bases lining up with TRBD1. The CDR3 covers 15 residues. Germline V lookup: CDR1 MNHGY, CDR2 SAAAGT. The DNA for the CDR3 is TGTGCCAGCAGTGACTCGACAGGGACGGGGTATGGCTACACCTTC. Translation gives CASSDSTGTGYGYTF.

This clone was counted between two and nine times. The genes are TRBV6-8 and TRBJ2-7; D may correspond to TRBD1 or TRBD2 (5 bases each). Germline lookup yields CDR1 MNHGY and CDR2 SAAAGT. Deletions cut 7 bases from V and 7 bases from J, with 14 bases between. The CDR3 has 12 residues. CDR3: CASKGPYREQYF. CDR3 sequence (DNA): TGTGCCAGCAAGGGACCTTATAGAGAGCAGTACTTC.